This T cell receptor (beta chain) comes out of a study of blood T cell repertoires in COVID-19. In the study overall: Sample material is recorded as cDNA or gDNA derived from T cells, B-cell-depleted T cells, or PBMCs.

The CDR3 spans 16 residues. Germline V lookup: CDR1 SGHRS, CDR2 YFSETQ. The V segment lost 0 bases and the J segment 3 bases; nucleotides outside the gene matches: 4. Enrolled through a virtual design, the participants were between 18 and 89 years of age and came from 24 US areas. Original data processing: Reference gene primer amplification gave nucleated cell count estimates. Data came from immunoSEQ multiplex PCR; TCRdb stores just in-frame clones and leaves some out. Clone size and the V and J calls come from that table; the DNA yielded D and trimming. The sample contains approximately 470,000 clones, 87% of which appear only once.

The chain combines TRBV5-1 with TRBJ1-3, with TRBD1 matching over 9 bases. The receptor was derived from a woman aged 18-29 years who had recovered from COVID-19. Sequenced: PBMCs or T cells enriched from blood (not recorded which). CDR3 bases: TGCGCCAGCAGCTTGGCCGGGACAGGGTTTGGAAACACCATATATTTT. Its translation: CASSLAGTGFGNTIYF.